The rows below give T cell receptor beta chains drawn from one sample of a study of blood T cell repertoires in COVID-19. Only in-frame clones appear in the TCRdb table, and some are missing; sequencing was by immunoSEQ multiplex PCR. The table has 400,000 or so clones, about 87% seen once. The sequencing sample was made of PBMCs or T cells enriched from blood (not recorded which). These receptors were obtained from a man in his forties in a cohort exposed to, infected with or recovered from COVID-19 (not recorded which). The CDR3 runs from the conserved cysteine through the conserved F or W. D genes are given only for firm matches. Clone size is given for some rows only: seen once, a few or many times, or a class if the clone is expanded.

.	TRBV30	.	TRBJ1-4	TGTGCCCGTGGAACTCTAGGTTATGAAAAACTGTTTTTT	CARGTLGYEKLFF
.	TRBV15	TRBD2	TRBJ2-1	TGTGCCACCAGCAGAGATCTAGCGGCGAGTGGTGAGCAGTTCTTC	CATSRDLAASGEQFF
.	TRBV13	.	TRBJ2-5	TGTGCCAGCAGCTCGGACGGGGGAGAGACCCAGTACTTC	CASSSDGGETQYF
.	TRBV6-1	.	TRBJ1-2	TGTGCCAGCAGTGAGAGGAACTATGGCTACACCTTC	CASSERNYGYTF
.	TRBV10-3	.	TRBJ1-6	TGTGCCATCAGGCAGGGGAATTCACCCCTCCACTTT	CAIRQGNSPLHF
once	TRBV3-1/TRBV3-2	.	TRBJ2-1	TGTGCCAGCAGCCTTCAAGCTCGGGGGAATGAGCAGTTCTTC	CASSLQARGNEQFF
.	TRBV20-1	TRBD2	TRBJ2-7	TGCAGTGCTAGTCGCGGGAGGCTCTCCTACGAGCAGTACTTC	CSASRGRLSYEQYF
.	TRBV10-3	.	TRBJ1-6	TGTGCCATCAGTGGGGAGAATAATTCACCCCTCCACTTT	CAISGENNSPLHF
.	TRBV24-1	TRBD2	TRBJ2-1	TGTGCCACCAGTGATTTGGGATCAGGGGCGCGGAGCGGGAGGGCTGATGAGCAGTTCTTC	CATSDLGSGARSGRADEQFF
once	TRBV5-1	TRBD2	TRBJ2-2	TGCGCCAGCAGCTTGGAACTAGCGGGAGATTCCGGGGAGCTGTTTTTT	CASSLELAGDSGELFF
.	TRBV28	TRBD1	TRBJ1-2	TGTGCCAGCAGTTTGGACAGGGACTACTATGGCTACACCTTC	CASSLDRDYYGYTF
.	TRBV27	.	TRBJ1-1	TGTGCCAGCAGTTTCCGGGGAAGGACTGAAGCTTTCTTT	CASSFRGRTEAFF
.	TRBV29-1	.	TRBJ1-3	TGCAGCGTAGCCGGACAGTCCTTCGATGGAAACACCATATATTTT	CSVAGQSFDGNTIYF
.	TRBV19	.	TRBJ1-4	TGTGCGAGTACTGTTACGGGGGTCATAAGTGAAAAACTGTTTTTT	CASTVTGVISEKLFF
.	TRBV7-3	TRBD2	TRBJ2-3	TGTGCCAGCCGTAGCGGGAACACAGATACGCAGTATTTT	CASRSGNTDTQYF
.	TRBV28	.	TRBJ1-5	TGTGCCAGCACCCCCGGGGGGGCGAGTAATCAGCCCCAGCATTTT	CASTPGGASNQPQHF
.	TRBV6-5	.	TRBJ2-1	TGTGCCAGCAGTTACTCGATACTAGCACATTACAATGAGCAGTTCTTC	CASSYSILAHYNEQFF